The 2 T cell receptor beta chains below all came from one sample that was sequenced in a study of blood T cell repertoires in COVID-19. TCRdb's table, derived via immunoSEQ multiplex PCR, lists solely in-frame clones and lacks some. The sample shows a few hundred thousand clones, around 85% of them seen only once. Sequences were obtained from peripheral blood. These receptors came from a woman aged 70-85 years with acute or convalescent COVID-19.

J is TRBJ1-3 and V is TRBV3-1 (or the pseudogene TRBV3-2); 7 nucleotides agree with TRBD1. Germline CDR1 and CDR2: LGHDT and YNNKEL (reference sequence). V gave up 2 bases and J gave up 13 bases; unmatched junction bases: 5. The CDR3 is made up of 12 amino acids. This CDR3 reads CASSQRDSQIYF. The CDR3 bases are TGTGCCAGCAGCCAAAGGGACAGTCAGATATATTTT.

The chain recombines TRBV19 with TRBJ1-2; 9 nucleotides align to TRBD1. The CDR3 totals 22 residues. After removal of 3 bases from V and 1 base from J, the junction contained 24 bases not matched to a gene. The germline V gene has CDR1 LNHDA and CDR2 SQIVND (reference sequence). The CDR3 here is CASSIGAGLWGQGVTSNYGYTF. For the CDR3, the DNA is TGTGCCAGTAGTATTGGTGCAGGGTTGTGGGGACAGGGCGTCACTAGTAACTATGGCTACACCTTC. The full variable domain, with the rest looked up from reference TRBV19 and TRBJ1-2, is DGGITQSPKYLFRKEGQNVTLSCEQNLNHDAMYWYRQDPGQGLRLIYYSQIVNDFQKGDIAEGYSVSREKKESFPLTVTSAQKNPTAFYLCASSIGAGLWGQGVTSNYGYTFGSGTRLTVV.